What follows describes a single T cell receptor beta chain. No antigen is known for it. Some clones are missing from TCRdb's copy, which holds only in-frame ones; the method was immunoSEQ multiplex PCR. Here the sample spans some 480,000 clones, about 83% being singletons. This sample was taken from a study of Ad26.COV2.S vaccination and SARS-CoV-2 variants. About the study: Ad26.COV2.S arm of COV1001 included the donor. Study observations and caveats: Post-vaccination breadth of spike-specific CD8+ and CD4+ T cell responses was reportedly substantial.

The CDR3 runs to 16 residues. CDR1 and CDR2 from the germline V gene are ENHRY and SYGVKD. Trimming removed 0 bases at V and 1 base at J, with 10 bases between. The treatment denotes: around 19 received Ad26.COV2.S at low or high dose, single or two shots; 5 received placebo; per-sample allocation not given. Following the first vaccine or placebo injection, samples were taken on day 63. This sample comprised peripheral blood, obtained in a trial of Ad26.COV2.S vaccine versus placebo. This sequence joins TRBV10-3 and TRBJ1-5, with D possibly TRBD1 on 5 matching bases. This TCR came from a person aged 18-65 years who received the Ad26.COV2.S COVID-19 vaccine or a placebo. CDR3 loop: CAISESGVGSNQPQHF. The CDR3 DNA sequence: TGTGCCATCAGTGAGTCAGGGGTTGGAAGCAATCAGCCCCAGCATTTT.